The T cell receptor (beta chain) described here comes from a study of blood T cell repertoires in COVID-19. Across the whole study: Researchers got acute and convalescent COVID-19 samples from the United States, Italy and Spain. T cells, B-cell-depleted T cells, or PBMCs supplied cDNA or gDNA.

Seattle-derived patients entered the study during active infection and were followed longitudinally. Authors' data handling: Estimation of nucleated cell counts relied on the amplification of reference gene primers. Profiling relied on immunoSEQ multiplex PCR, and the TCRdb table lists in-frame clones only, not all of them. The V and J calls and clone size come from that table; D and trimming were worked out from the DNA. The sample records hundreds of thousands of clones, more than 80% being singletons. The CDR3 runs to 15 residues. CDR1 and CDR2 (germline): MDHEN, SYDVKM. With 8 bases removed from V and 2 bases from J, the gap between germline ends came to 18 bases.

Sample: peripheral blood. The rearrangement joins TRBV28 to TRBJ1-2; D is perhaps TRBD1 (6 bases). This sequence was found in a woman aged 25 to 39 with COVID-19, enrolled during active disease. In DNA form, the CDR3 reads TGTGCCAGCCGCCTTCCCCGGGGGGCGAACTATGGCTACACCTTC. Translating it yields CASRLPRGANYGYTF.